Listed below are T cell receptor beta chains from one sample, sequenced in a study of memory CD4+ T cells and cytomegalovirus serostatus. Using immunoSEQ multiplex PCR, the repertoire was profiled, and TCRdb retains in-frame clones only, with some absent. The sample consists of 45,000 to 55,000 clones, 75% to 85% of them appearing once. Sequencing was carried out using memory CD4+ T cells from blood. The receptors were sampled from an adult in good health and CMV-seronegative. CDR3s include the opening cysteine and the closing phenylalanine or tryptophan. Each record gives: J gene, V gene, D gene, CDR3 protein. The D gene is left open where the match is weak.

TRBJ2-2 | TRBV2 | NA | CASSDRQRGTGELFF
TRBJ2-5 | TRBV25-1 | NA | CASSDPQGWVRETQYF
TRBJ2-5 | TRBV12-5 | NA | CASGLRGQETQYF
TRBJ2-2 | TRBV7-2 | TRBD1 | CASRTGHGTANTGELFF
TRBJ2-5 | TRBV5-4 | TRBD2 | CASSLGVAGSSETQYF
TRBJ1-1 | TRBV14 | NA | CASSQVFGGTEAFF
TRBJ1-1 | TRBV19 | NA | CASSTRRVMNTEAFF
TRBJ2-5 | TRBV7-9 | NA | CASSFGPGPQETQYF
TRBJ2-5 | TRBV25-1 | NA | CASSELGGRETQYF
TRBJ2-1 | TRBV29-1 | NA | CSVRRNYNEQFF
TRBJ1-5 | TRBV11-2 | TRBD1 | CASSPGGTGSRSQPQHF
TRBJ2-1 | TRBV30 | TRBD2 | CAWSLGTGGPYNEQFF
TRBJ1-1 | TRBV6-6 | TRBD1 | CASNQGQMNTEAFF
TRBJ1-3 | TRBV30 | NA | CAWSPSGNTIYF
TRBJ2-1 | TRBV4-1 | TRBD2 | CASSPREADNEQFF
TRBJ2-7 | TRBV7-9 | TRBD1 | CASSPGTGVVYEQYF
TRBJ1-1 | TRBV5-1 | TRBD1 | CASSFLGTGVGTEAFF
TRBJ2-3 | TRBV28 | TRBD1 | CASSSQGAGADTQYF
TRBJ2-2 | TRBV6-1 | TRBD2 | CASRPSGSNTGELFF
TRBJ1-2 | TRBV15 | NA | CATSRSLTDGYTF
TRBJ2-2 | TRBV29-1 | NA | CSVKIGTNTGELFF
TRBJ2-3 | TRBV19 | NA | CASSFTTSDTQYF
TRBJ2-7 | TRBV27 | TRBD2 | CASRTGLAGGEQYF
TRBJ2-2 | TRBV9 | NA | CASSVETDTGELFF
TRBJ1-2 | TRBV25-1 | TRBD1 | CASSQGAWGYTF
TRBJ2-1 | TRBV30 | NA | CAWNRLVNEQFF
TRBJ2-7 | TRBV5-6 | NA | CASSPTGRYEQYF